This entry lists 27 T cell receptor beta chains sequenced from one sample in a study of blood T cells in healthy people across ages. The use of a sample-barcoded 5' primer and a J-beta primer mix characterized a second PCR of roughly 7 to 11 cycles. MiXCR, applied by TCRdb to the 5' RACE reads, yields one record per CDR3 protein. Of around 800,000 distinct CDR3 sequences in the sample, 40% to 50% were seen once. The sample consisted of blood. The receptors come from a man aged 60-69 years in good health.

A few counts support this clonotype. The chain has TRBV28 and TRBJ1-2; the match to TRBD1 covers 9 bases. The CDR3 loop spans 15 amino acids. Germline V gene sequence: CDR1 MDHEN, CDR2 SYDVKM. The V and J ends lost 5 bases and 0 bases, in that order; junction bases with no gene match: 4. The CDR3 coding sequence is TGTGCCAGCAGTATGGACAGGGGAACTAACTATGGCTACACCTTC. Amino acids: CASSMDRGTNYGYTF.

This clonotype appeared many times. The chain combines TRBV4-3 with TRBJ2-1, with unresolved D. The germline gives CDR1 LGHNA, CDR2 YSLEER. Trimming removed 3 bases at V and 3 bases at J, with 6 bases between. The CDR3 is made up of 13 amino acids. DNA for the CDR3: TGCGCCAGCAGCCACGAGCTCTACAATGAGCAGTTCTTC. Translated, it gives CASSHELYNEQFF.

A note on this clonotype: Given a much more abundant clone one base away, this may be a read error. The gene calls are TRBV20-1 and TRBJ2-3, with 11 bases lining up with TRBD2. CDR3 size: 16 residues. Germline values: CDR1 DFQATT, CDR2 SNEGSKA (reference sequence). CDR3 DNA sequence: TGCAGTGCTAGAGTGCTAGCGGGGGGCGCCACAGAGACGCAGTATTTT. This encodes CSARVLAGGATETQYF.

The chain has TRBV20-1 and TRBJ2-3; 8 bases agree with TRBD2. The CDR3 runs 14 residues. Germline values: CDR1 DFQATT, CDR2 SNEGSKA (reference sequence). After removal of 6 bases from V and 1 base from J, the junction contained 6 bases not matched to a gene. The CDR3 loop reads CSASGSGGTDTQYF. In DNA form, the CDR3 reads TGCAGTGCGTCGGGTAGCGGGGGCACAGATACGCAGTATTTT.

This clonotype has more than one count but fewer than ten. The chain carries TRBV12-3 or TRBV12-4 and TRBJ2-7; D unresolved. The germline V and J ends were trimmed by 1 base and 3 bases, with 13 bases remaining between them. The CDR3 runs 15 residues. The CDR3 sequence is CASSLGIRYLYEQYF. The CDR3 nucleotides read TGTGCCAGCAGTTTAGGAATCAGATACCTCTACGAGCAGTACTTC.

The V and J genes are TRBV9 and TRBJ2-7, with 9 bases identical to TRBD1. This CDR3 comprises 14 residues. With V trimmed by 4 bases and J by 5 bases, 7 bases remained unmatched. CDR1 and CDR2 (germline): SGDLS, YYNGEE. The DNA of the CDR3 is TGTGCCAGCAGCCGAACCGACAGGGGGGACGAGCAGTACTTC. It specifies CASSRTDRGDEQYF.

This clonotype came up a few times. The chain has TRBV20-1 and TRBJ2-7, with D possibly TRBD1 on 5 matching bases. V was cut by 3 bases and J by 2 bases, with 11 bases left in between. This CDR3 is 13 amino acids long. Germline loops: CDR1 DFQATT, CDR2 SNEGSKA (reference sequence). The DNA of the CDR3 is TGCAGTGCTAGGGGGCCCTACACCTACGAGCAGTACTTC. Amino acid sequence: CSARGPYTYEQYF.

The V gene is TRBV4-3, the J gene TRBJ1-5; weak D call: TRBD1 (6 bases). V lost 0 bases to trimming and J lost 5 bases, with 11 bases between them. From germline, CDR1 is LGHNA and CDR2 YSLEER. The CDR3 has 15 residues. CDR3 amino acids: CASSQDQGRDQPQHF. CDR3 bases: TGCGCCAGCAGCCAAGACCAGGGGAGGGATCAGCCCCAGCATTTT.

The chain combines TRBV20-1 with TRBJ2-4, with D perhaps matching TRBD1 (6 bases). The J call may not be correct, given that the DNA end is closer to TRBJ2-7. This CDR3 comprises 13 residues. Germline lookup yields CDR1 DFQATT and CDR2 SNEGSKA (reference sequence). The CDR3 DNA sequence: TGCAGTGCTAGAGCGGGACAAAACTACGAGCAGTACTTC. Its protein product is CSARAGQNYEQYF.

This clonotype was observed a handful of times. The chain has TRBV20-1 and TRBJ1-2; possibly TRBD1 for D (5 bases). Germline CDR1 reads DFQATT; CDR2 reads SNEGSKA (reference sequence). Trimming removed 6 bases at V and 5 bases at J, with 10 bases between. The length of the CDR3 is 11 residues. The CDR3 here is CSARKGYGYTF. CDR3 in DNA: TGCAGTGCCCGCAAGGGGTATGGCTACACCTTC.

The rearrangement joins TRBV3-1 to TRBJ1-2, with 8 bases fitting TRBD1. This CDR3 has 16 residues. Germline CDR1 and CDR2: LGHDT and YNNKEL (reference sequence). V was pared by 3 bases and J by 5 bases, with 11 bases of the junction left unmatched. CDR3 in DNA: TGTGCCAGCAGCCAGGGGACAGGAGACTTGGGGTATGGCTACACCTTC. It specifies CASSQGTGDLGYGYTF.

The rearrangement joins TRBV20-1 to TRBJ2-2, with 10 bases identical to TRBD2. The CDR3 covers 15 residues. Germline CDR1 and CDR2: DFQATT and SNEGSKA (reference sequence). V trimming: 5 bases; J trimming: 5 bases; junction bases outside the gene matches: 8. The CDR3 nucleotides are TGCAGTGCTCCTAGCGGGGGCCTCAGTACCGGGGAGCTGTTTTTT. As protein: CSAPSGGLSTGELFF.

The chain combines TRBV27 with TRBJ2-3; 13 nucleotides align to TRBD2. Trimming took 2 bases from V and 10 from J; bases not matched to a gene: 6. CDR1 is MNHEY, CDR2 SMNVEV, per germline (reference sequence). This CDR3 is 15 amino acids long. In nucleotides, the CDR3 is TGTGCCAGCAGTTTAGGGACTAGCGGGAAAGGTGCGCAGTATTTT. It translates to CASSLGTSGKGAQYF.

The sample holds one count of this clonotype. A read error may account for a junction end that differs from germline. The rearrangement joins TRBV4-3 to TRBJ1-2; D uncertain. CDR1 is LGHNA and CDR2 is YSLEER in the germline V gene. This CDR3 region has 14 residues. Here the CDR3 DNA reads TGCACCAGCAGCCAAGATTACAGCATCTATGGCTACACCTTC. As protein: CTSSQDYSIYGYTF.

Here the CDR3 DNA reads TGTGCCAGCAGTCCAGCCGGGACTCGGAGAGAGACCCAGTACTTC. Its protein product is CASSPAGTRRETQYF. The rearrangement links TRBV28 to TRBJ2-5; TRBD2 might be the D (6 bases). The V gene lost 5 bases and the J gene lost 4 bases, with 17 bases spanning the gap. This CDR3 comprises 15 residues. The germline V gene has CDR1 MDHEN and CDR2 SYDVKM. Complete variable domain (other parts from reference TRBV28 and TRBJ2-5): DVKVTQSSRYLVKRTGEKVFLECVQDMDHENMFWYRQDPGLGLRLIYFSYDVKMKEKGDIPEGYSVSREKKERFSLILESASTNQTSMYLCASSPAGTRRETQYFGPGTRLLVL.

V is TRBV28 and J is TRBJ1-5, with 8 bases matching TRBD1. Trimming removed 1 base from V and 1 base from J; junction bases left unmatched: 6. CDR1 and CDR2 from the germline V gene are MDHEN and SYDVKM. There are 17 residues in the CDR3. The CDR3 here is CASSLSSTGVSNQPQHF. The CDR3 DNA is TGTGCCAGCAGTTTATCCTCGACAGGGGTGAGCAATCAGCCCCAGCATTTT.

This clonotype has only a few counts. V gene TRBV4-1 combines with J gene TRBJ2-5, with 7 bases identical to TRBD1. Per the germline V gene, CDR1 is MGHRA and CDR2 is YSYEKL. Trimming removed 1 base from V and 6 bases from J; junction bases left unmatched: 5. The CDR3 is made up of 14 amino acids. The CDR3 region is CASSQAGGGKTQYF. CDR3 bases: TGCGCCAGCAGCCAAGCAGGGGGTGGTAAGACCCAGTACTTC.

This clonotype has a handful of counts. The rearrangement joins TRBV30 to TRBJ2-5; D not certain. From germline, CDR1 is GTSNPN and CDR2 SVGIG (reference sequence). The CDR3 spans 14 residues. V was cut by 1 base and J by 1 base, with 10 bases left in between. The CDR3, as DNA: TGTGCCTGGAGTGAAGCGAGGCTCCAAGAGACCCAGTACTTC. Its translation: CAWSEARLQETQYF.

The chain combines TRBV20-1 with TRBJ2-3; TRBD2 agrees at 11 bases. This CDR3 is built from 15 residues. V lost 2 bases, J lost 5 bases, and 6 bases stayed unmatched. Germline V CDR1 and CDR2: DFQATT, SNEGSKA (reference sequence). DNA for the CDR3: TGCAGTGCTAGACCGACTAGCGGGATCCAAGATACGCAGTATTTT. It specifies CSARPTSGIQDTQYF.

The chain employs TRBV7-2 and TRBJ1-2; 7 nucleotides line up with TRBD1. Per germline, CDR1 SGHTA and CDR2 FQGNSA. This CDR3 region has 14 residues. Losses at the gene ends were 5 bases for V and 7 bases for J; bases not matched to a gene: 10. CDR3 sequence: CASSPGGNRGGYTF. The CDR3 coding sequence is TGTGCCAGCAGCCCAGGGGGGAATCGAGGTGGCTACACCTTC. Together with reference TRBV7-2 and TRBJ1-2, the CDR3 gives the full variable domain: GAGVSQSPSNKVTEKGKDVELRCDPISGHTALYWYRQSLGQGLEFLIYFQGNSAPDKSGLPSDRFSAERTGGSVSTLTIQRTQQEDSAVYLCASSPGGNRGGYTFGSGTRLTVV.

The gene calls are TRBV10-3 and TRBJ2-1, with TRBD1 matching over 10 bases. Germline loops: CDR1 ENHRY, CDR2 SYGVKD. After removal of 7 bases from V and 5 bases from J, the junction contained 11 bases not matched to a gene. This CDR3 has 16 residues. The CDR3: CAIKSGQGGYNNEQFF. The CDR3 nucleotides are TGTGCCATCAAGTCCGGACAGGGGGGATATAACAATGAGCAGTTCTTC.

This clonotype was observed a handful of times. J is TRBJ2-4 and V is TRBV6-5; 7 nucleotides line up with TRBD1. The end of the DNA fits TRBJ2-7 better, so the J call may be wrong. Germline CDR1 is MNHEY and CDR2 is SVGAGI. This CDR3 is built from 15 residues. This chain's CDR3 is CASSWGTDPFGEQYF. In DNA, the CDR3 is TGTGCCAGCAGTTGGGGGACAGATCCCTTTGGCGAGCAGTACTTC.

Concerning this clonotype: A much larger clone differs from this one at a single base, so this may be a read error. The CDR3: CSSSQDLQTGAHGYTF. Written as DNA, the CDR3 is TGCTCCAGCAGCCAAGATCTTCAGACAGGGGCCCACGGCTACACCTTC. The V gene is TRBV4-1, the J gene TRBJ1-2, with 8 bases fitting TRBD1. The V gene's germline CDR1 is MGHRA and CDR2 YSYEKL. This CDR3 has 16 amino acids.

The chain is built from TRBV6-2 or TRBV6-3 and TRBJ2-7, with D perhaps assigned TRBD1 or TRBD2 (5 bases each). Germline V lookup: CDR1 MNHEY, CDR2 SVGEGT. This CDR3 contains 16 residues. Between the trimmed V and J ends, which lost 2 bases and 2 bases, there was a span of 16 bases. The CDR3 region has the DNA TGTGCCAGCAGTTACCTACGTTCGGGGCAGACCTACGAGCAGTACTTC. This codes for CASSYLRSGQTYEQYF.

This clonotype has just a few counts. The J gene is TRBJ2-7, the V gene TRBV10-3; possibly TRBD1 for D (6 bases). Trimming left V 7 bases short and J 0 bases short, with 13 bases between. The CDR3 runs 14 residues. Germline CDR1 is ENHRY and CDR2 is SYGVKD. CDR3 DNA sequence: TGTGCCATCAAGGGGGACGGTAACTCCTACGAGCAGTACTTC. Residues: CAIKGDGNSYEQYF.

The V and J genes are TRBV6-5 and TRBJ2-3; TRBD1 matches at 7 bases. Per the germline V gene, CDR1 is MNHEY and CDR2 is SVGAGI. V was clipped by 1 base and J by 3 bases; unmatched bases: 13. The CDR3 contains 18 residues. As DNA, the CDR3 is TGTGCCAGCAGTTACTTCGGACAGGCAGGCAAATGGACAGATACGCAGTATTTT. Protein product: CASSYFGQAGKWTDTQYF.

The chain has TRBV7-7 and TRBJ2-6; D is unresolved. V shed 10 bases and J shed 2 bases, with 0 bases lying between them. The CDR3 consists of 10 residues. Germline assignment: CDR1 SSHAT and CDR2 FNYEAQ (reference sequence). The CDR3: CATGANVLTF. The CDR3 DNA follows: TGTGCCACTGGGGCCAACGTCCTGACTTTC.